These 2 T cell receptor beta chains came from one sample sequenced in a study of T cell responses to AZD1222 COVID-19 vaccine. The assay was immunoSEQ multiplex PCR, and TCRdb's table has in-frame clones only and misses some. The repertoire includes around 69,000 clones, about four fifths of them detected once, and about 7% sits in the top ten. The sequencing used peripheral blood, collected on day 0 of AZD1222 vaccination. The receptor source for this set is an adult in good health.

The J gene is TRBJ1-3, the V gene TRBV6-5, with 8 bases matching TRBD1. CDR1 is MNHEY, CDR2 SVGAGI, per germline. The CDR3 is 15 residues long. Unmatched junction bases numbered 3, after V lost 2 bases and J lost 3 bases. CDR3 sequence (DNA): TGTGCCAGCAGTTACCAGGGGGCGGTTGGAAACACCATATATTTT. This gives the protein CASSYQGAVGNTIYF.

This clone was observed a few times. The chain carries TRBV20-1 and TRBJ2-7; unclear D gene. This CDR3 contains 11 residues. The germline V gene encodes CDR1 DFQATT and CDR2 SNEGSKA (reference sequence). V was shortened by 1 base and J by 4 bases, with 5 bases between the two germline ends. Written as DNA, the CDR3 is TGCAGTGCTAGAGTCAAATACGAGCAGTACTTC. Encoded protein: CSARVKYEQYF.